This T cell receptor beta chain was retrieved from a study of blood T cell repertoires in COVID-19. Across the whole study: Donors in the United States, Italy and Spain gave samples during acute or convalescent COVID-19. T cells, B-cell-depleted T cells, or PBMCs provided the cDNA or gDNA that served as material.

The CDR3 spans 16 residues. The germline CDR1 and CDR2 sequences are SQVTM and ANQGSEA. V was shortened by 1 base and J by 1 base, with 14 bases between the two germline ends. In the original analysis: Reference gene primer amplification yielded estimated nucleated cell counts. Assay used: immunoSEQ multiplex PCR; TCRdb lists only in-frame clones, some missing. V and J calls and clone size are given by that table; D and trimming were obtained from the DNA. The sample shows 95,000 to 150,000 clones, around 90% of them seen only once. The V and J genes are TRBV29-1 and TRBJ2-1, with a weak D call TRBD2 (6 bases). The source of this sequence is a man in his fifties with COVID-19, enrolled during active disease. Sequences were obtained from peripheral blood. The DNA of the CDR3 is TGCAGCGTTGAAGCTACCGGGACTGCTTCCTACAATGAGCAGTTCTTC. It is translated as CSVEATGTASYNEQFF.